The 30 T cell receptor beta chains below were found in one sample sequenced in a study of T cells in Graves' hyperthyroidism and ophthalmopathy. RNA transcripts provided the source from which TCR beta CDR3 regions were amplified. First-round RT-PCR targeting the TCR CDR3 was performed with the HTBI primer set. TCRdb re-analysed the multiplex PCR reads in MiXCR, keeping a single row per CDR3 protein. The table has roughly 380,000 distinct CDR3 sequences, around 14% seen once. Sample: blood. The receptor source for this set is a woman in her fifties or sixties with Graves' hyperthyroidism.

This clonotype has a count of ten or more. The chain has TRBV5-1 and TRBJ2-3; possibly TRBD1 or TRBD2 for D (6 bases each). Germline V gene data show CDR1 as SGHRS and CDR2 as YFSETQ. This CDR3 has 14 residues. Between the trimmed V and J ends, which lost 0 bases and 6 bases, there was a span of 11 bases. CDR3 sequence: CASSLEGGVDTQYF. In DNA, the CDR3 is TGCGCCAGCAGCTTGGAGGGGGGAGTTGATACGCAGTATTTT.

There are many counts of this clonotype. The gene calls are TRBV30 and TRBJ1-6; D is undetermined. The CDR3 loop spans 13 amino acids. Trimming took 2 bases from V and 7 from J, leaving 9 bases between them. Germline V gene sequence: CDR1 GTSNPN, CDR2 SVGIG (reference sequence). CDR3 sequence reads: CAWSRGENSPLHF. DNA of the CDR3: TGTGCCTGGAGTCGCGGAGAAAATTCACCCCTCCACTTT.

This clonotype was detected many times. The V call is TRBV5-1, the J call TRBJ1-1; 12 bases agree with TRBD1. In germline, CDR1 is SGHRS, CDR2 YFSETQ. The CDR3 totals 16 residues. V shed 3 bases and J 7 bases; nucleotides not matched to a gene: 10. The CDR3 coding sequence is TGCGCCAGCAGCTCAGGGACAGGGGGCGCGAGTATTGAAGCTTTCTTT. It codes for CASSSGTGGASIEAFF.

This clonotype was detected only a few times. The rearrangement links TRBV14 to TRBJ2-1; 7 bases agree with TRBD2. Germline trimming cut 4 bases from V and 4 bases from J; bases unmatched to any gene: 28. The CDR3 consists of 22 residues. CDR1 is SGHDN, CDR2 FVKESK, per germline. The CDR3 DNA follows: TGTGCCAGCAGCCCTCACTACTACGGACGGTGGGAAGCGGGGATAAATTACAATGAGCAGTTCTTC. This gives the protein CASSPHYYGRWEAGINYNEQFF. The variable domain in full, completed from reference TRBV14 and TRBJ2-1, reads EAGVTQFPSHSVIEKGQTVTLRCDPISGHDNLYWYRRVMGKEIKFLLHFVKESKQDESGMPNNRFLAERTGGTYSTLKVQPAELEDSGVYFCASSPHYYGRWEAGINYNEQFFGPGTRLTVL.

The table lists this clonotype with a few counts. The CDR3 is CASSIQDSLNTEAFF. In DNA form, the CDR3 reads TGTGCCAGCAGCATACAGGACAGCTTGAACACTGAAGCTTTCTTT. The chain employs TRBV9 and TRBJ1-1; a weak D match, TRBD1 (6 bases). The germline CDR1 and CDR2 sequences are SGDLS and YYNGEE. This CDR3 contains 15 residues. V was clipped by 4 bases and J by 0 bases, with 13 bases between them.

The J gene is TRBJ1-6, the V gene TRBV6-1; D call uncertain. Trimming cost V 3 bases and J 3 bases, with 9 bases left between them. The CDR3 length is 15 residues. Germline V gene lookup returns CDR1 MNHNS and CDR2 SASEGT. CDR3 in DNA: TGTGCCAGCAGTGAGGAACAGTTCTATAATTCACCCCTCCACTTT. This codes for CASSEEQFYNSPLHF.

This clonotype was recorded at least ten times. V is TRBV5-1 and J is TRBJ2-2; perhaps TRBD1 as D (6 bases). V lost 5 bases to trimming and J lost 6 bases, with 11 bases between them. Germline-derived CDR1 and CDR2 are SGHRS and YFSETQ. The CDR3 contains 13 residues. The CDR3 DNA reads TGCGCCAGCAGAAACAGGGACGCCGGGGAGCTGTTTTTT. This sequence encodes CASRNRDAGELFF.

This clonotype was seen many times. The chain uses TRBV12-3 or TRBV12-4 and TRBJ1-5; 9 bases agree with TRBD1. The V and J ends lost 3 bases and 2 bases, in that order; junction bases with no gene match: 2. CDR3 length equals 15 residues. CDR3 nucleotides: TGTGCCAGCAGTTTCGACAGGGGGGGCAATCAGCCCCAGCATTTT. It is translated as CASSFDRGGNQPQHF.

This clonotype came up many times. The V call is TRBV7-9, the J call TRBJ2-1; TRBD1 matches 12 bases. The CDR3 is 14 residues long. Per germline, CDR1 SEHNR and CDR2 FQNEAQ (reference sequence). V gave up 6 bases and J gave up 8 bases; unmatched junction bases: 5. In DNA, the CDR3 is TGTGCCAGCAGTAGGGACAGGGGGCTGGATGAGCAGTTCTTC. Protein product: CASSRDRGLDEQFF.

This clonotype has a single count. The gene calls are TRBV19 and TRBJ2-1, with TRBD2 matching 14 bases. This CDR3 has 14 residues. Per the germline V gene, CDR1 is LNHDA and CDR2 is SQIVND (reference sequence). Trimming cost V 6 bases and J 10 bases; bases outside gene matches: 5. CDR3 sequence: CASRTTSGRGEQFF. CDR3 nucleotides: TGTGCCAGTAGGACGACTAGCGGGAGGGGCGAGCAGTTCTTC.

This clonotype appeared many times. The V gene is TRBV19, the J gene TRBJ2-5; 10 bases agree with TRBD1. The V gene end was trimmed by 4 bases and the J gene end by 5 bases; junction bases not matched to a gene: 7. This CDR3 is built from 15 residues. CDR1 is LNHDA, CDR2 SQIVND, per germline (reference sequence). The DNA for the CDR3 is TGTGCCAGTAGTAGGCCGACAGGGGGCGTGGAGACCCAGTACTTC. Its translation is CASSRPTGGVETQYF.

This clonotype has ten or more counts. The chain has TRBV7-2 and TRBJ2-7; perhaps TRBD1 as D (5 bases). V dropped 1 base and J dropped 2 bases, with 9 bases sitting between them. The V gene's germline CDR1 is SGHTA and CDR2 FQGNSA. The CDR3 consists of 14 residues. The CDR3 DNA sequence: TGTGCCAGCAGCTTAGAGGGGTTGCCCTACGAGCAGTACTTC. Translating it yields CASSLEGLPYEQYF.

This clonotype was observed at least ten times. CDR3 region: CASSQEPSGIQDTQYF. The CDR3 DNA reads as TGTGCCAGCAGCCAAGAGCCTAGCGGGATCCAGGATACGCAGTATTTT. This chain links TRBV3-1 with TRBJ2-3; TRBD2 matches at 9 bases. The CDR3 contains 16 residues. The trim removed 0 bases at V and 6 bases at J, leaving 7 bases unmatched. Germline CDR1 reads LGHDT; CDR2 reads YNNKEL (reference sequence).

This clonotype showed up many times. This chain joins TRBV11-3 and TRBJ2-1, with D maybe TRBD2 (7 bases). This CDR3 region has 15 residues. Trimming shortened V by 0 bases and J by 8 bases, and 14 bases separated the two germline ends. Germline CDR1 is SGHNT and CDR2 is YENEEA. The CDR3 nucleotides read TGTGCCAGCAGCTTAGAAGGGAGGGGGGTGGATGAGCAGTTCTTC. Protein sequence: CASSLEGRGVDEQFF.

This clonotype was seen many times. The J gene is TRBJ2-5, the V gene TRBV19, with D hard to call. The CDR3 contains 14 residues. Trimming pared 9 bases from V and 3 bases from J, leaving 17 bases between. CDR1 and CDR2 (germline): LNHDA, SQIVND (reference sequence). The CDR3 reads CARTCGIGEETQYF. The CDR3 DNA reads as TGTGCCAGGACTTGTGGGATTGGTGAAGAGACCCAGTACTTC.

This clonotype was seen repeatedly, ten times or more. This chain links TRBV6-1 with TRBJ2-7; D gene uncertain. The V end was cut by 6 bases, the J end by 1 base, with 16 bases between. CDR1 is MNHNS and CDR2 is SASEGT in the germline V gene. The CDR3 covers 15 residues. As DNA, the CDR3 is TGTGCCAGCAGGCCCCTCCAGAGAGGTTCCTACGAGCAGTACTTC. Protein product: CASRPLQRGSYEQYF.

This clonotype has at least ten counts. The chain couples TRBV2 to TRBJ2-2; D remains ambiguous. The V gene's germline CDR1 is SNHLY and CDR2 FYNNEI. The CDR3 spans 13 residues. The germline V and J ends were trimmed by 7 bases and 5 bases, with 11 bases remaining between them. The CDR3 coding sequence is TGTGCCAGCACCGGGCAAGGAACCGGGGAGCTGTTTTTT. Its translation: CASTGQGTGELFF.

This clonotype has just a few counts. The chain combines TRBV28 with TRBJ1-2, with 8 bases matching TRBD1. The CDR3 sequence is 15 residues long. Germline V gene data show CDR1 as MDHEN and CDR2 as SYDVKM. The V segment lost 5 bases and the J segment 6 bases; nucleotides outside the gene matches: 11. CDR3 sequence (DNA): TGTGCCAGCAGTCCCCGGGACAGGAGATGGGATGGCTACACCTTC. It yields the protein CASSPRDRRWDGYTF.

This clonotype was seen at least ten times. V is TRBV28 and J is TRBJ1-3, with D maybe TRBD1 (5 bases). V lost 3 bases, J lost 4 bases, and 10 bases lay in between. Germline V lookup: CDR1 MDHEN, CDR2 SYDVKM. This CDR3 region has 14 residues. CDR3 in DNA: TGTGCCAGCAGTTTTGGGGGATCCGGAAACACCATATATTTT. This gives the protein CASSFGGSGNTIYF.

This clonotype was observed many times. The chain uses TRBV6-1 and TRBJ2-1, with TRBD1 matching 9 bases. Germline CDR1 MNHNS, CDR2 SASEGT. V was pared by 3 bases and J by 4 bases, with 4 bases of the junction left unmatched. This CDR3 comprises 15 residues. CDR3 DNA: TGTGCCAGCAGTGAGGGGACAGGGCTTTACAATGAGCAGTTCTTC. Translating gives CASSEGTGLYNEQFF.

The chain recombines TRBV20-1 with TRBJ2-3, with 10 bases lining up with TRBD2. Looked up from germline, CDR1 is DFQATT and CDR2 is SNEGSKA (reference sequence). The CDR3 runs 16 residues. The V and J ends lost 5 bases and 2 bases, in that order; junction bases with no gene match: 10. CDR3: CSAAASGSSPTDTQYF. The CDR3 bases are TGCAGTGCTGCAGCTAGCGGGAGCTCCCCCACAGATACGCAGTATTTT.

At least ten counts were recorded for this clonotype. The chain is built from TRBV11-3 and TRBJ1-1; D remains unclear. Germline loops: CDR1 SGHNT, CDR2 YENEEA. V was clipped by 6 bases and J by 0 bases, with 17 bases between them. This CDR3 is 16 amino acids long. The CDR3 sequence: CASRTGFFPLNTEAFF. CDR3 DNA: TGTGCCAGCAGGACGGGTTTTTTTCCTTTGAACACTGAAGCTTTCTTT.

This clonotype was seen at least ten times. The chain uses TRBV11-3 and TRBJ2-7; 7 bases fit TRBD2. Germline V gene lookup returns CDR1 SGHNT and CDR2 YENEEA. CDR3 size: 15 residues. V lost 1 base and J lost 6; bases outside the gene matches: 9. The CDR3 DNA reads TGTGCCAGCAGCTTAGCATCGGCGGGAGCGGTCGAGCAGTACTTC. This gives the protein CASSLASAGAVEQYF.

The rearrangement joins TRBV7-3 to TRBJ1-1; D unresolved. CDR3 size: 13 residues. Germline V gives CDR1 SGHTA, CDR2 FQGTGA. Trimming removed 5 bases from V and 3 bases from J, with 10 bases in between. CDR3 nucleotide sequence: TGTGCCAGCAGCCGACAAGAAGACACTGAAGCTTTCTTT. It is translated as CASSRQEDTEAFF.

This clonotype was counted at least ten times. This chain links TRBV24-1 with TRBJ2-1, with D unresolved. V gave up 5 bases and J gave up 9 bases, with 16 bases separating them. This CDR3 contains 14 residues. CDR1 is KGHDR, CDR2 SFDVKD, per germline. CDR3 protein: CATSVRSVVGEQFF. In nucleotides, the CDR3 is TGTGCCACCAGTGTAAGAAGTGTCGTTGGTGAGCAGTTCTTC.

This chain links TRBV14 with TRBJ2-1, with D possibly being TRBD2 (6 bases). The CDR3 runs 15 residues. V was cut by 0 bases and J by 6 bases, with 12 bases left in between. CDR1 is SGHDN, CDR2 FVKESK, per germline. Here the CDR3 reads CASSQEEPGGNEQFF. The CDR3 DNA follows: TGTGCCAGCAGCCAAGAGGAGCCCGGGGGCAATGAGCAGTTCTTC.

Concerning this clonotype: One base away lies a much larger clone, so this may be a sequencing read error. The chain has TRBV7-8 and TRBJ2-1; 7 bases are a match to TRBD2. Matching the DNA end better, TRBJ2-7 makes the J call doubtful. Germline CDR1 reads SGHVS; CDR2 reads FQNEAQ. The CDR3 spans 15 residues. CDR3 amino acids: CASSEAGSSYNEQYF. CDR3 bases: TGTGCCAGCAGCGAAGCGGGGAGCTCCTACAATGAGCAGTACTTC.

This chain uses TRBV24-1 with TRBJ2-2; maybe TRBD1 (6 bases). The CDR3 is made up of 14 amino acids. The ends were cut back, 3 bases at V and 11 bases at J, with 15 bases in the middle. The V gene's germline CDR1 is KGHDR and CDR2 SFDVKD. CDR3 in amino acids: CATSDPGHSRELFF. The CDR3 coding sequence is TGTGCCACCAGTGATCCGGGACACTCGAGAGAGCTGTTTTTT.

The chain combines TRBV7-2 with TRBJ2-7; the match to TRBD2 covers 9 bases. In germline, CDR1 is SGHTA, CDR2 FQGNSA. Trimming removed 5 bases from V and 7 bases from J; junction bases left unmatched: 6. This CDR3 has 13 residues. CDR3 region: CASSHGLAGEQYF. The CDR3 DNA reads as TGTGCCAGCAGCCATGGTCTAGCGGGAGAGCAGTACTTC.

The chain uses TRBV12-3 or TRBV12-4 and TRBJ1-4; no clear D. V lost 4 bases to trimming and J lost 6 bases, with 12 bases between them. There are 14 residues in the CDR3. The CDR3 is CASSSVPRDEKLFF. In DNA form, the CDR3 reads TGTGCCAGCAGTTCCGTCCCGAGAGATGAAAAACTGTTTTTT.